This passage covers 26 T cell receptor beta chains from one sample sequenced in a study of cytomegalovirus exposure and HLA in healthy donors. This table comes from immunoSEQ multiplex PCR, and its TCRdb copy is limited to in-frame clones, with some not included. Altogether 150,000 to 200,000 clones are present, more than 70% being singletons, with the ten largest covering roughly 1.6%. Specimen: PBMCs. Receptors were obtained from a woman between 18 and 29 years old in good health and CMV-seronegative.

The V call is TRBV25-1, the J call TRBJ2-3; 11 bases line up with TRBD2. From germline, CDR1 is MGHDK and CDR2 SYGVNS. The V segment lost 1 base and the J segment 2 bases; nucleotides outside the gene matches: 5. The CDR3 runs 17 residues. CDR3 DNA sequence: TGTGCCAGCAGTGAATCCCTAGCGGGGGGACTCACAGATACGCAGTATTTT. It encodes CASSESLAGGLTDTQYF.

This clone was seen more than once but under ten times. V and J are TRBV7-9 and TRBJ2-1; no clear D. Trimming pared 5 bases from V and 8 bases from J, leaving 16 bases between. Germline V CDR1 and CDR2: SEHNR, FQNEAQ (reference sequence). The CDR3 consists of 14 residues. CDR3 loop: CASSPDPQEDEQFF. The CDR3 bases are TGTGCCAGCAGCCCCGATCCCCAAGAGGATGAGCAGTTCTTC.

As concerns this clone: A junction boundary mismatches the germline segment, possibly from a read error. The rearrangement links TRBV18 to TRBJ2-1, with D perhaps given as TRBD1 or TRBD2 (6 bases each). This CDR3 spans 15 amino acids. The germline CDR1 and CDR2 sequences are KGHSH and LQKENI. The CDR3 DNA is TGTGCCAGCTCGCCACAGGGAGGCTCCTACAATGAGCAGTTCTTC. Amino acids: CASSPQGGSYNEQFF.

J is TRBJ1-3 and V is TRBV9, with 7 bases matching TRBD1. V was pared by 0 bases and J by 2 bases, with 5 bases of the junction left unmatched. In germline, CDR1 is SGDLS, CDR2 YYNGEE. The CDR3 extends over 16 amino acids. The CDR3 DNA is TGTGCCAGCAGCGTAGCTCCGGGACAGACTGGAAACACCATATATTTT. Its protein product is CASSVAPGQTGNTIYF.

The V gene is TRBV9, the J gene TRBJ2-1; the D gene is possibly TRBD2 (5 bases). Between the trimmed V and J ends, which lost 3 bases and 11 bases, there was a span of 21 bases. This CDR3 has 15 amino acids. CDR1 is SGDLS, CDR2 YYNGEE, per germline. As DNA, the CDR3 is TGTGCCAGCAGCGACCCTTCGAGGGCTGGAGTGCAGCAGTTCTTC. Translated: CASSDPSRAGVQQFF.

The chain has TRBV5-6 and TRBJ1-1; D uncertain. CDR3 length equals 13 residues. V was cut by 4 bases and J by 6 bases, with 13 bases left in between. Germline CDR1 SGHDT, CDR2 YYEEEE. The CDR3 DNA follows: TGTGCCAGCAGCCCGCGGACTCGGCCTGAAGCTTTCTTT. Encoded protein: CASSPRTRPEAFF. Complete variable domain (other parts from reference TRBV5-6 and TRBJ1-1): DAGVTQSPTHLIKTRGQQVTLRCSPKSGHDTVSWYQQALGQGPQFIFQYYEEEERQRGNFPDRFSGHQFPNYSSELNVNALLLGDSALYLCASSPRTRPEAFFGQGTRLTVV.

The chain carries TRBV18 and TRBJ1-1; D not certain. V lost 2 bases and J lost 5, with 12 bases in between. This CDR3 spans 14 amino acids. The germline V gene encodes CDR1 KGHSH and CDR2 LQKENI. The DNA for the CDR3 is TGTGCCAGCTCACCAGCTCTAACGGGAACTGAAGCTTTCTTT. The encoded protein is CASSPALTGTEAFF.

V usage is TRBV5-1 and J usage is TRBJ1-4; perhaps TRBD1 as D (5 bases). CDR1 and CDR2 (germline): SGHRS, YFSETQ. V was clipped by 2 bases and J by 2 bases, with 10 bases between them. This CDR3 has 15 amino acids. For the CDR3, the DNA is TGCGCCAGCAGCTTATCAGGGAGGACTAATGAAAAACTGTTTTTT. This encodes CASSLSGRTNEKLFF. The full variable domain, rest sourced from reference TRBV5-1 and TRBJ1-4, is KAGVTQTPRYLIKTRGQQVTLSCSPISGHRSVSWYQQTPGQGLQFLFEYFSETQRNKGNFPGRFSGRQFSNSRSEMNVSTLELGDSALYLCASSLSGRTNEKLFFGSGTQLSVL.

This clone was counted once. The chain has TRBV10-2 and TRBJ1-5; 7 bases fit TRBD1. The J segment lost 0 bases and the V segment lost 8 bases, leaving 16 bases of the junction unmatched. The V gene's germline CDR1 is WSHSY and CDR2 SAAADI. The CDR3 sequence is 18 residues long. The CDR3 bases are TGCGCCAGCGGGGGAATCAGGGGGAAAGGCTATAGCAATCAGCCCCAGCATTTT. It translates to CASGGIRGKGYSNQPQHF.

The V call is TRBV28, the J call TRBJ1-2, with 11 bases identical to TRBD1. Trimming took 8 bases from V and 1 from J; bases not matched to a gene: 9. In germline, CDR1 is MDHEN, CDR2 SYDVKM. This CDR3 is 16 amino acids long. The CDR3 coding sequence is TGTGCCAGCCAATTCGGGACAGGGGGTTATAACTATGGCTACACCTTC. Encoded protein: CASQFGTGGYNYGYTF.

The J gene is TRBJ1-1, the V gene TRBV9, with 12 bases fitting TRBD1. In germline, CDR1 is SGDLS, CDR2 YYNGEE. This CDR3 contains 16 residues. V lost 4 bases to trimming and J lost 3 bases; unmatched junction nucleotides: 7. This CDR3 is CASSLGQGARDTEAFF. In DNA, the CDR3 is TGTGCCAGCAGCTTGGGACAGGGGGCCCGCGACACTGAAGCTTTCTTT.

This chain connects TRBV7-2 to TRBJ2-7; 11 bases are shared with TRBD2. J lost 4 bases, V lost 6 bases, and 8 bases had no gene match. In germline, CDR1 is SGHTA, CDR2 FQGNSA. The CDR3 spans 15 residues. CDR3 nucleotides: TGTGCCAGCAGTTTCCTAGCGGGGGGTGATTACGAGCAGTACTTC. Translated: CASSFLAGGDYEQYF.

The J gene is TRBJ1-2, the V gene TRBV19; no clear D. CDR3 length equals 13 residues. Germline V gives CDR1 LNHDA, CDR2 SQIVND (reference sequence). Trimming removed 11 bases at V and 2 bases at J, with 15 bases between. The CDR3 DNA is TGTGCCTCGAAGCGGGGTTTAAACTATGGCTACACCTTC. Amino acids: CASKRGLNYGYTF.

This chain links TRBV27 with TRBJ2-2; 8 bases are shared with TRBD1. The CDR3 contains 14 residues. Per germline, CDR1 MNHEY and CDR2 SMNVEV (reference sequence). The V gene end was trimmed by 6 bases and the J gene end by 4 bases; junction bases not matched to a gene: 4. CDR3 loop: CASRAGGGTGELFF. The CDR3 coding sequence is TGTGCCAGCAGGGCAGGGGGCGGCACCGGGGAGCTGTTTTTT.

This chain joins TRBV7-8 and TRBJ1-1, with TRBD1 identical over 7 bases. The CDR3 length is 17 residues. Germline CDR1 is SGHVS and CDR2 is FQNEAQ. The CDR3 region is CAVRGQSRMFRNTEAFF. CDR3 nucleotides: TGTGCAGTCAGGGGACAGAGCCGCATGTTCCGGAACACTGAAGCTTTCTTT.

The sample holds a few counts of this clone. The chain joins TRBV18 to TRBJ1-2, with D maybe TRBD1 (5 bases). This CDR3 is built from 14 residues. Deletions cut 0 bases from V and 6 bases from J, with 11 bases between. Germline V lookup: CDR1 KGHSH, CDR2 LQKENI. The CDR3 DNA follows: TGTGCCAGCTCACCACCGGGCAGGGTGAATGGCTACACCTTC. Translated, it gives CASSPPGRVNGYTF.

CDR3 amino acids: CASSIDRGEQYF. For the CDR3, the DNA is TGTGCCAGTAGTATAGACAGGGGCGAGCAGTACTTC. The V and J genes are TRBV19 and TRBJ2-7, with D possibly matching TRBD1 (6 bases). V lost 0 bases, J lost 6 bases, and 6 bases lay in between. The CDR3 has 12 amino acids. Germline V gene data show CDR1 as LNHDA and CDR2 as SQIVND (reference sequence).

The chain employs TRBV12-5 and TRBJ2-7, with TRBD1 matching over 10 bases. CDR1 and CDR2 (germline): LGHNT, FRNRAP. The trim removed 5 bases at V and 1 base at J, leaving 8 bases unmatched. CDR3 length: 16 residues. The CDR3 is CASGPGVGQGSYEQYF. CDR3 DNA: TGTGCTAGTGGTCCCGGGGTGGGACAGGGGTCCTACGAGCAGTACTTC.

The V call is TRBV12-5, the J call TRBJ1-5, with 7 bases fitting TRBD1. Germline loops: CDR1 LGHNT, CDR2 FRNRAP. This CDR3 contains 16 residues. The ends lost 7 bases at V and 3 bases at J; junction bases unmatched: 12. The CDR3 loop is CASAKGQVSINQPQHF. CDR3 bases: TGTGCTAGTGCCAAAGGACAGGTCAGTATCAATCAGCCCCAGCATTTT.

This chain joins TRBV6-4 and TRBJ2-1; D remains ambiguous. The germline CDR1 and CDR2 sequences are MRHNA and SNTAGT. The CDR3 sequence is 13 residues long. V lost 5 bases, J lost 0 bases, and 5 bases lay in between. CDR3 sequence reads: CASSPSSYNEQFF. The CDR3 DNA reads as TGTGCCAGCAGTCCGAGCTCCTACAATGAGCAGTTCTTC.

V gene TRBV6-5 combines with J gene TRBJ2-7, with D possibly matching TRBD2 (5 bases). Trimming took 6 bases from V and 3 from J, leaving 15 bases between them. The germline V gene encodes CDR1 MNHEY and CDR2 SVGAGI. This CDR3 spans 14 amino acids. In DNA, the CDR3 is TGTGCCAGCAGAGAGAGCGGTTACCGCTACGAGCAGTACTTC. Translating gives CASRESGYRYEQYF.

V is TRBV30 and J is TRBJ1-4, with 9 bases lining up with TRBD1. The germline gives CDR1 GTSNPN, CDR2 SVGIG (reference sequence). With V trimmed by 7 bases and J by 8 bases, 11 bases remained unmatched. The CDR3 loop spans 14 amino acids. CDR3 in DNA: TGTGCCTCAGTCCCGGGGACAGGGAGCGAAAAACTGTTTTTT. Translation gives CASVPGTGSEKLFF.

This chain uses TRBV6-5 with TRBJ2-2, with D perhaps TRBD1 (6 bases). The germline CDR1 and CDR2 sequences are MNHEY and SVGAGI. With 7 bases removed from V and 1 base from J, the gap between germline ends came to 10 bases. The CDR3 extends over 14 amino acids. In DNA, the CDR3 is TGTGCCAGCACCGCGACAGGGAACACCGGGGAGCTGTTTTTT. This encodes CASTATGNTGELFF.

The chain combines TRBV7-6 with TRBJ2-5, with unresolved D. Trimming cost V 4 bases and J 2 bases, with 5 bases left between them. This CDR3 is built from 12 residues. Germline V lookup: CDR1 SGHVS, CDR2 FNYEAQ. The CDR3 spells CASSYTQETQYF. The CDR3, as DNA: TGTGCCAGCAGCTACACGCAAGAGACCCAGTACTTC. Looking up the rest from reference TRBV7-6 and TRBJ2-5 gives the full variable domain: GAGVSQSPRYKVTKRGQDVALRCDPISGHVSLYWYRQALGQGPEFLTYFNYEAQQDKSGLPNDRFSAERPEGSISTLTIQRTEQRDSAMYRCASSYTQETQYFGPGTRLLVL.

In its sample, this clone was seen a few times. The V call is TRBV11-2, the J call TRBJ1-2; D is possibly TRBD1 (5 bases). Per the germline V gene, CDR1 is SGHAT and CDR2 is FQNNGV. V was pared by 1 base and J by 0 bases, with 12 bases between. This CDR3 spans 16 amino acids. The CDR3 nucleotides are TGTGCCAGCAGCTTAGTTGGCGGGGGGACTAACTATGGCTACACCTTC. This codes for CASSLVGGGTNYGYTF.

The CDR3 region has the DNA TGTGCCTGGATTGGACTAGCGGGAAAGTCCTACGAGCAGTACTTC. Translating gives CAWIGLAGKSYEQYF. The chain couples TRBV30 to TRBJ2-7, with 12 positions matching TRBD2. V dropped 4 bases and J dropped 1; count of bases not matched to a gene: 5. CDR1 GTSNPN and CDR2 SVGIG come from the germline V gene (reference sequence). The CDR3 length is 15 residues.